The 25 T cell receptor beta chains reported below all come from one sample, sequenced in a study of OX40 agonist ivuxolimab in advanced cancers. Generated by immunoSEQ multiplex PCR, the TCRdb table keeps only in-frame clones and is missing some. This sample has some 57,000 clones, with roughly 90% found just once. The sequencing used CD4+ or CD8+ T cells sorted from blood, collected in a trial of the OX40 agonist ivuxolimab. The receptors were gathered from an adult with an advanced solid tumor such as melanoma, head and neck, liver or kidney cancer.

This chain connects TRBV5-6 to TRBJ2-5; TRBD1 matches 9 bases. With V trimmed by 3 bases and J by 4 bases, 13 bases remained unmatched. The CDR3 runs 17 residues. Germline CDR1 reads SGHDT; CDR2 reads YYEEEE. Here the CDR3 reads CASSSELDRGVIETQYF. The CDR3 DNA follows: TGTGCCAGCAGCTCCGAACTAGACAGGGGGGTCATAGAGACCCAGTACTTC.

The rearrangement joins TRBV11-2 to TRBJ1-6; D not certain. This CDR3 has 17 residues. The germline V gene has CDR1 SGHAT and CDR2 FQNNGV. With 3 bases removed from V and 7 bases from J, the gap between germline ends came to 19 bases. The CDR3 coding sequence is TGTGCCAGCAGCTTGGTGAAAAGGGCTTCGCGGAATTCACCCCTCCACTTT. It yields the protein CASSLVKRASRNSPLHF.

V is TRBV2 and J is TRBJ1-2; 9 bases are shared with TRBD1. The CDR3 spans 14 residues. V lost 4 bases to trimming and J lost 2 bases; unmatched junction nucleotides: 2. CDR1 SNHLY and CDR2 FYNNEI come from the germline V gene. CDR3 loop: CASSGQGENYGYTF. The CDR3 coding sequence is TGTGCCAGCAGTGGACAGGGGGAGAACTATGGCTACACCTTC.

This rearrangement joins TRBV5-1 to TRBJ1-6; no firm D call. Germline CDR1 is SGHRS and CDR2 is YFSETQ. The CDR3 contains 15 residues. V was trimmed by 3 bases and J by 8 bases, leaving 15 bases between them. CDR3: CASSSRTQKDSPLHF. The CDR3 DNA follows: TGCGCCAGCAGCTCCAGGACCCAAAAGGATTCACCCCTCCACTTT.

The rearrangement links TRBV28 to TRBJ1-3; tentatively, D is TRBD1 (6 bases). Germline-derived CDR1 and CDR2 are MDHEN and SYDVKM. V was clipped by 5 bases and J by 1 base, with 12 bases between them. The CDR3 runs to 15 residues. The CDR3 nucleotides are TGTGCCAGCAGTCTTGACAGGCTGTCTGGAAACACCATATATTTT. Translation gives CASSLDRLSGNTIYF.

DNA for the CDR3: TGTGCCAGCAGTTTTGGACAGGGCTTAAAACAGTTCTTC. It codes for CASSFGQGLKQFF. This chain uses TRBV27 with TRBJ2-1; 8 bases are shared with TRBD1. This CDR3 region has 13 residues. The V gene's germline CDR1 is MNHEY and CDR2 SMNVEV (reference sequence). With V trimmed by 3 bases and J by 13 bases, 8 bases remained unmatched.

The rearrangement joins TRBV18 to TRBJ2-7; TRBD2 might be the D (6 bases). Germline CDR1 and CDR2: KGHSH and LQKENI. This CDR3 contains 13 residues. With 5 bases removed from V and 4 bases from J, the gap between germline ends came to 12 bases. The CDR3 here is CASSSGLPYEQYF. The CDR3 region has the DNA TGTGCCAGCTCATCGGGACTCCCTTACGAGCAGTACTTC.

This clone was picked up one time. This chain links TRBV6-1 with TRBJ2-2, with 7 positions matching TRBD1. Looked up from germline, CDR1 is MNHNS and CDR2 is SASEGT. The ends lost 1 base at V and 4 bases at J; junction bases unmatched: 3. This CDR3 region has 15 residues. CDR3 coding DNA: TGTGCCAGCAGTGAAGTGGGACAGATCACCGGGGAGCTGTTTTTT. Translating gives CASSEVGQITGELFF.

This sequence joins TRBV28 and TRBJ2-3, with D possibly matching TRBD2 (6 bases). This CDR3 has 14 amino acids. Germline-derived CDR1 and CDR2 are MDHEN and SYDVKM. V shed 8 bases and J shed 3 bases, with 15 bases lying between them. The CDR3 DNA sequence: TGTGCCAGCGGTGGGCGGGGCAGTACAGATACGCAGTATTTT. The encoded protein is CASGGRGSTDTQYF. Full variable domain (remainder filled in from reference TRBV28 and TRBJ2-3): DVKVTQSSRYLVKRTGEKVFLECVQDMDHENMFWYRQDPGLGLRLIYFSYDVKMKEKGDIPEGYSVSREKKERFSLILESASTNQTSMYLCASGGRGSTDTQYFGPGTRLTVL.

V is TRBV7-2 and J is TRBJ2-1, with TRBD1 matching 8 bases. The CDR3 is 16 amino acids. V trimming: 1 base; J trimming: 3 bases; junction bases outside the gene matches: 5. The germline V gene has CDR1 SGHTA and CDR2 FQGNSA. The CDR3 nucleotides read TGTGCCAGCAGCTTAGTTGCAGGGGGCTACTACAATGAGCAGTTCTTC. This codes for CASSLVAGGYYNEQFF.

V usage is TRBV12-1 and J usage is TRBJ2-3; the table names TRBD2, a call not compared with the DNA. TRBV12-1 is reported as a pseudogene. The CDR3 consists of 16 residues. DNA of the CDR3: TGTGCCAGCAGCCCACGGACTAGCGAATACACAGATACGCAGTATTTT. Translated, it gives CASSPRTSEYTDTQYF.

This chain links TRBV5-1 with TRBJ2-1, with 9 nucleotides matching TRBD1. Germline CDR1 reads SGHRS; CDR2 reads YFSETQ. This CDR3 comprises 17 residues. V lost 4 bases to trimming and J lost 0 bases; unmatched junction nucleotides: 8. The CDR3 is CASSPLGQGGSYNEQFF. The CDR3 DNA is TGCGCCAGCAGCCCTTTGGGACAGGGCGGCTCCTACAATGAGCAGTTCTTC.

The chain couples TRBV27 to TRBJ2-7, with D hard to call. The V end was cut by 7 bases, the J end by 4 bases, with 14 bases between. CDR1 and CDR2 (germline): MNHEY, SMNVEV (reference sequence). The CDR3 length is 13 residues. The CDR3 DNA follows: TGTGCCAGCACCCCCCTGGATCGATACGAGCAGTACTTC. Translation: CASTPLDRYEQYF.

The rearrangement uses TRBV7-9 and TRBJ2-2; D is perhaps TRBD1 or TRBD2 (5 bases each). Germline V CDR1 and CDR2: SEHNR, FQNEAQ (reference sequence). V was pared by 3 bases and J by 2 bases, with 10 bases between. The CDR3 length is 15 residues. CDR3 protein: CASSFAGTNTGELFF. Written as DNA, the CDR3 is TGTGCCAGCAGCTTTGCCGGGACCAACACCGGGGAGCTGTTTTTT.

This clone is a singleton in its sample. This rearrangement joins TRBV19 to TRBJ1-5; D is undetermined. Germline CDR1 and CDR2: LNHDA and SQIVND (reference sequence). Trimming left V 7 bases short and J 2 bases short, with 6 bases between. The CDR3 length is 12 residues. Here the CDR3 reads CASMSGNQPQHF. The CDR3, as DNA: TGTGCCAGTATGTCAGGCAATCAGCCCCAGCATTTT.

This clone was picked up one time. The gene calls are TRBV5-4 and TRBJ2-1; D possibly corresponds to TRBD1 (6 bases). V lost 1 base and J lost 0, with 8 bases in between. Per germline, CDR1 SGHNT and CDR2 YYREEE (reference sequence). There are 15 residues in the CDR3. This chain's CDR3 is CASSLTRGSYNEQFF. The CDR3, as DNA: TGTGCCAGCAGCTTGACCAGGGGCTCCTACAATGAGCAGTTCTTC.

In its sample, this clone was seen a few times. The chain is built from TRBV10-1 and TRBJ2-7, with D possibly TRBD1 on 6 matching bases. The CDR3 is 13 amino acids. V was cut by 7 bases and J by 5 bases, with 15 bases left in between. CDR1 is WNHNN and CDR2 is SYGVQD in the germline V gene (reference sequence). Here the CDR3 reads CASNSGQADEQYF. CDR3 sequence (DNA): TGCGCCAGCAACTCGGGACAAGCCGACGAGCAGTACTTC.

The V gene is TRBV2, the J gene TRBJ1-1; D is ambiguous. V lost 3 bases and J lost 5, with 10 bases in between. Germline CDR1 SNHLY, CDR2 FYNNEI. CDR3 length: 13 residues. The CDR3 sequence: CASSELGSTEAFF. CDR3 bases: TGTGCCAGCAGTGAGTTGGGGAGTACTGAAGCTTTCTTT.

The chain joins TRBV7-9 to TRBJ2-7; TRBD2 aligns across 7 bases. CDR1 is SEHNR and CDR2 is FQNEAQ in the germline V gene (reference sequence). The CDR3 loop spans 15 amino acids. V shed 1 base and J 5 bases; nucleotides not matched to a gene: 8. The CDR3 spells CASSLGTAAGNEQYF. The CDR3 DNA is TGTGCCAGCAGCTTAGGGACGGCAGCGGGAAACGAGCAGTACTTC.

The chain joins TRBV6-5 to TRBJ1-1; D is unresolved. CDR1 and CDR2 from the germline V gene are MNHEY and SVGAGI. This CDR3 contains 16 residues. The V end lost 0 bases, the J end lost 3 bases, and 14 bases lay between the germline ends. Written as DNA, the CDR3 is TGTGCCAGCAGTTACTCGATGTCGGGAAGGGACACTGAAGCTTTCTTT. Translated, it gives CASSYSMSGRDTEAFF.

V usage is TRBV11-2 and J usage is TRBJ1-4, with a tentative D call TRBD1 (5 bases). Trimming removed 3 bases at V and 8 bases at J, with 13 bases between. The germline V gene encodes CDR1 SGHAT and CDR2 FQNNGV. This CDR3 comprises 14 residues. The CDR3 nucleotides read TGTGCCAGCAGCTTTGGGGGGTTTAAGGAAAAACTGTTTTTT. Translated, it gives CASSFGGFKEKLFF.

This chain joins TRBV2 and TRBJ2-5; D not resolved. Germline V gene sequence: CDR1 SNHLY, CDR2 FYNNEI. This CDR3 spans 11 amino acids. Trimming pared 4 bases from V and 1 base from J, leaving 1 base between. The CDR3 coding sequence is TGTGCCAGCAGTGGCCAAGAGACCCAGTACTTC. Encoded protein: CASSGQETQYF.

J is TRBJ1-3 and V is TRBV19, with D tentatively TRBD1 (6 bases). Germline lookup yields CDR1 LNHDA and CDR2 SQIVND (reference sequence). Trimming stripped 8 bases from V and 3 bases from J, with 14 bases between. The CDR3 is made up of 14 amino acids. The CDR3 here is CASQTGSLGNTIYF. CDR3 DNA sequence: TGTGCCAGTCAAACAGGGTCACTTGGAAACACCATATATTTT.

The chain couples TRBV29-1 to TRBJ2-7; D gene unclear. The CDR3 totals 10 residues. CDR1 SQVTM and CDR2 ANQGSEA come from the germline V gene. The V gene lost 5 bases and the J gene lost 4 bases, with 6 bases spanning the gap. The CDR3 reads CSVLVYEQYF. The CDR3 DNA reads as TGCAGCGTTCTGGTTTACGAGCAGTACTTC.

The chain has TRBV5-4 and TRBJ1-3; 11 positions agree with TRBD1. Germline CDR1 and CDR2: SGHNT and YYREEE (reference sequence). Trimming removed 4 bases from V and 0 bases from J; junction bases left unmatched: 6. The CDR3 runs to 17 residues. As DNA, the CDR3 is TGTGCCAGCAGCCCCGGGACAGGGGGACTCTCTGGAAACACCATATATTTT. Protein: CASSPGTGGLSGNTIYF.